This T cell receptor beta chain was sequenced during a study of Graves' ophthalmopathy and Graves' hyperthyroidism. The authors amplified TCR beta CDR3 regions from RNA transcripts. Second-round multiplex PCR came after a first-round RT-PCR that employed HTBI primers. MiXCR was run by TCRdb on the multiplex PCR reads, yielding one entry per CDR3 protein. The table shows around 1.1 million distinct CDR3 sequences, with 35% to 45% occurring only once. Ineligible for inclusion were patients with other autoimmune diseases, uncontrolled infections, pregnancy or lactation. Findings of the study overall: Cross-validated, the 13-signature model showed 87.88%/81.08% sensitivity/specificity, and 80%/75% in the test set.

About this clonotype itself: The antigen remains unidentified.

The CDR3 runs 15 residues. V was clipped by 0 bases and J by 1 base, with 10 bases between them. Germline V gene data show CDR1 as MNHEY and CDR2 as SVGEGT. The chain uses TRBV6-2 or TRBV6-3 and TRBJ2-7, with D tentatively TRBD1 (6 bases). This sequence was found in an adult man with Graves' hyperthyroidism. Sequencing was performed on peripheral blood or thyroid tissue (not recorded which). CDR3 in amino acids: CASSYSRDKSYEQYF. CDR3 nucleotides: TGTGCCAGCAGTTACTCTAGGGACAAGTCCTACGAGCAGTACTTC.